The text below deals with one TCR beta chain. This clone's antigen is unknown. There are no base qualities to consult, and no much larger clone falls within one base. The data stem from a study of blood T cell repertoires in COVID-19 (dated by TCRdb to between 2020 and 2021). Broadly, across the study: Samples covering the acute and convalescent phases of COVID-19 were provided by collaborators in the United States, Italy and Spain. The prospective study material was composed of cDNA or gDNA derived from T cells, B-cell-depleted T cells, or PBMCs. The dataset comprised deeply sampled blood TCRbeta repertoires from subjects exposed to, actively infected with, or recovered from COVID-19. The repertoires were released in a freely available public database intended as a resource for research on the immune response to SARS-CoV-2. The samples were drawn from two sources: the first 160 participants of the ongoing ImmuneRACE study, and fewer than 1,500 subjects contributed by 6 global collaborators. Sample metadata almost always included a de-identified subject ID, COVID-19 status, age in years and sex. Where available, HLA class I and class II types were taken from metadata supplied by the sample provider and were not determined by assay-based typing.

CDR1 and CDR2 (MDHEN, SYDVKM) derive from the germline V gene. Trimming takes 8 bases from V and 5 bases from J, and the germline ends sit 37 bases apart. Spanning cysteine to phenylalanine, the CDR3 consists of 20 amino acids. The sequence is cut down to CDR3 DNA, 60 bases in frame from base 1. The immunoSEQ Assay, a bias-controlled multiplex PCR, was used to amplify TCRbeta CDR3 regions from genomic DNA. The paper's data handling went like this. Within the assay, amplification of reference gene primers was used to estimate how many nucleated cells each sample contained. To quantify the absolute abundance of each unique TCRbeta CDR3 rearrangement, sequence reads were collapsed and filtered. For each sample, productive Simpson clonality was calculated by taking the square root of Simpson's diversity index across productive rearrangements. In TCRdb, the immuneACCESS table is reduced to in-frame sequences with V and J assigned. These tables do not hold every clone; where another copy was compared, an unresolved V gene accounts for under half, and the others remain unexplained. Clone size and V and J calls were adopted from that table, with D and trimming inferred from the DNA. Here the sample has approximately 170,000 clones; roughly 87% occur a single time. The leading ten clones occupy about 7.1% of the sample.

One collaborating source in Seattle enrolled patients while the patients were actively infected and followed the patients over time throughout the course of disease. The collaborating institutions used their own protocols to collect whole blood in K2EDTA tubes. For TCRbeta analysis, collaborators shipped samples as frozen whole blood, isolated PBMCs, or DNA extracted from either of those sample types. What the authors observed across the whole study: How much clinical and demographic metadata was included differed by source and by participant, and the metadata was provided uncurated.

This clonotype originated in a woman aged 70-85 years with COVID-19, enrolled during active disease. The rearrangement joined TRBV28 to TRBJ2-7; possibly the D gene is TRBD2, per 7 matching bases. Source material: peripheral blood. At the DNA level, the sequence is TGTGCCAGCCCCCCGCCCCAGAAGGGTTCTATAAGGGGGGGGCAGGACGAGCAGTACTTC. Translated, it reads CASPPPQKGSIRGGQDEQYF.